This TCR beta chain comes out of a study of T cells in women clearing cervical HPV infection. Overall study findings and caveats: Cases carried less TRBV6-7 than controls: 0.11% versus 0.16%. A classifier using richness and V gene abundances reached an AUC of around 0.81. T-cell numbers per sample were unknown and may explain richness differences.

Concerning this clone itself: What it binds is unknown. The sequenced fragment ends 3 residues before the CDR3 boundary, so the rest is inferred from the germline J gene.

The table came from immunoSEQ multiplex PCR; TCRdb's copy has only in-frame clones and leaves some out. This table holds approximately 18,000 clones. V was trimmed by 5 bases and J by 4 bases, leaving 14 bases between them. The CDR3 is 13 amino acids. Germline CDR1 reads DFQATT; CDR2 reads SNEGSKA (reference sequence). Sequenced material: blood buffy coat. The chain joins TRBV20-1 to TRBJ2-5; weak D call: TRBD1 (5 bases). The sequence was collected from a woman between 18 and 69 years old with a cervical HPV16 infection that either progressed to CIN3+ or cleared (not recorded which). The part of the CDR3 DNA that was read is TGCAGTGCTCTTGCAGGGAAGGGAGAGACC. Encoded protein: CSALAGKGET. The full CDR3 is CSALAGKGETQYF.